This T cell receptor beta chain stems from a study of OX40 agonist ivuxolimab in advanced cancers. About the research overall: With ivuxolimab, an agonistic anti-OX40 (CD134) antibody, patients were treated.

The germline gives CDR1 SGHAT, CDR2 FQNNGV. This CDR3 is 15 amino acids long. Trimming took 5 bases from V and 5 from J; bases not matched to a gene: 9. Data came from immunoSEQ multiplex PCR; TCRdb stores just in-frame clones and leaves some out. The table lists about 50,000 clones, approximately 90% of them singletons, with about 6.5% in the top ten. About this clone: The antigen remains undetermined.

Findings and caveats of the study: The study found that CD8+ T cells averaged more expanded clones than CD4+. The 0.1-3.0 mg/kg partial responders had among the lowest clonal expansion.

The source is an adult with an advanced solid tumor such as melanoma, head and neck, liver or kidney cancer. The sequencing used CD4+ or CD8+ T cells sorted from blood, collected in a trial of the OX40 agonist ivuxolimab. The chain carries TRBV11-2 and TRBJ2-3, with TRBD2 matching over 8 bases. The CDR3 region has the DNA TGTGCCAGCAGCCGCAGCGGGAGTTATTTAGATACGCAGTATTTT. Translated, it gives CASSRSGSYLDTQYF.